The present T cell receptor (beta chain) was sequenced within a study of shared clonotypes between healthy human individuals. The donors were adults (healthy and HIV-negative) with no recent acute infections or vaccinations. All donors were Caucasian adults living in Nashville, Tennessee. Assay: immunoSEQ multiplex PCR; the TCRdb copy retains only in-frame clones and omits some. Among more than 900,000 clones listed, about 84% were seen once. The receptor's source is a man aged 18-30 years in good health. Some clones in this sample may be carry-over from other donors' samples. Sequencing was done on a sample of memory CD4+ T cells from PBMCs. This sample's subset: CD45RA-negative fraction.

The chain's CDR3 is CASRTGPSYEQYF. The CDR3 DNA follows: TGTGCCAGCCGGACAGGCCCCTCCTACGAGCAGTACTTC. This chain uses TRBV28 with TRBJ2-7, with 7 bases fitting TRBD1. The CDR3 covers 13 residues. The V segment lost 8 bases and the J segment 0 bases; nucleotides outside the gene matches: 4. From germline, CDR1 is MDHEN and CDR2 SYDVKM.